This TCR beta chain was documented in a study of cytomegalovirus exposure and HLA in healthy donors. Background on the study: The 120 or so validation repertoires used a platform that matched the one used for the 550 to 800 first-cohort repertoires, as a later analysis reported.

Using immunoSEQ multiplex PCR, the repertoire was profiled, and TCRdb retains in-frame clones only, with some absent. The profile shows about 240,000 clones, about 90% of them singletons. V shed 1 base, J shed 2 bases, and the junction held 8 bases outside the gene matches. The CDR3 is 16 amino acids. Germline lookup yields CDR1 SGHNT and CDR2 YENEEA. Note on this clone: Its antigen remains unknown.

Overall study results and limits: The study labeled 180 or so TCR beta chains cytomegalovirus-associated.

The specimen sequenced was PBMCs. This sequence joins TRBV11-3 and TRBJ2-7; 7 positions match TRBD2. This clonotype was obtained from a woman younger than 45 in good health and CMV-seropositive. CDR3 in amino acids: CASSLVSSGFPYEQYF. CDR3 coding DNA: TGTGCCAGCAGCTTAGTGTCTAGCGGCTTCCCCTACGAGCAGTACTTC.